This T cell receptor (beta chain) was sequenced during a study of technical replicates of blood from a handful of donors. Data came from immunoSEQ multiplex PCR; TCRdb stores just in-frame clones and leaves some out. The sample comprises fewer than 65,000 clones, 80% to 90% of which are singletons, and about 5.5% rests with the top ten. CDR3 size: 14 residues. The V and J ends lost 4 bases and 7 bases, in that order; junction bases with no gene match: 7. From germline, CDR1 is SGHAT and CDR2 FQNNGV. The rearrangement uses TRBV11-2 and TRBJ2-7; 10 bases line up with TRBD2. This TCR came from a human donor in good health. Some clones in this sample may be carry-over from other donors' samples. Sequencing was done on a sample of PBMCs. The CDR3 region is CASSSILAGEEQYF. CDR3 sequence (DNA): TGTGCCAGCAGCTCGATCCTAGCGGGGGAGGAGCAGTACTTC. The entire variable domain, with the rest obtained from reference TRBV11-2 and TRBJ2-7, is as follows: EAGVAQSPRYKIIEKRQSVAFWCNPISGHATLYWYQQILGQGPKLLIQFQNNGVVDDSQLPKDRFSAERLKGVDSTLKIQPAKLEDSAVYLCASSSILAGEEQYFGPGTRLTVT.